This entry is about one TCR beta chain. The antigen is not known. The sample is drawn from a study of vaccination and CD4 T cells after COVID-19. Study as a whole: Post-vaccine sampling followed dose two by a median roughly 70 days (range 14 to 241).

At the Johns Hopkins FTIC core, DNA taken from cultured CD4+ T cells was sequenced by way of the Oncomine TCR Beta short-read assay. Each CDR3 protein gets one entry after TCRdb re-called the PCR reads with MiXCR. The sample lists about 10,000 distinct CDR3 sequences; roughly three fifths were seen once. Documented treatment: approximately nine-day PBMC culture with coronavirus spike peptide pools or control peptides (ViraFEST assay). Following expansion of antigen-specific T cells with peptide pools, ViraFEST then sequenced TCRs. Per germline, CDR1 SGHTA and CDR2 FQGNSA. Trimming cost V 4 bases and J 1 base; bases outside gene matches: 8. The CDR3 covers 16 residues. General study findings and limits: Spike mono-reactivity applied to 304 of 307 vaccine-specific clones detected in convalescent patients.

The receptor comes from a human donor who had recovered from COVID-19. This sequence joins TRBV7-2 and TRBJ2-7, with 9 bases aligning to TRBD2. Sequenced material: CD4+ T cells from blood, cultured in vitro. Here the CDR3 reads CASSSQTSGASYEQYF. The CDR3, as DNA: TGTGCCAGCAGCTCACAGACTAGCGGAGCTTCCTACGAGCAGTACTTC.